Given below is one TCR beta chain in context. Its specificity is not known. The entry originates in a study of blood T cells in healthy people across ages. With a J-beta primer mix and a sample-barcoded 5' primer, a second PCR ran about 6 to 11 cycles. TCRdb re-called the 5' RACE reads through MiXCR, storing one row per CDR3 protein. The sample yields hundreds of thousands of distinct CDR3 sequences, roughly three fifths seen once. The V gene's germline CDR1 is SGHAT and CDR2 FQNNGV. Trimming cost V 2 bases and J 5 bases, with 12 bases left between them. This CDR3 has 14 residues. Notes on the study in general: Versus aged donors, long-lived donors had higher diversity and more naive CD4+ cells.

Input material: blood. The chain combines TRBV11-2 with TRBJ2-5; a possible D gene is TRBD2 (6 bases). The receptor comes from a man in his sixties in good health. The CDR3 DNA reads as TGTGCCAGCAGCTTATTCGCGGGACTTGAGACCCAGTACTTC. Translating gives CASSLFAGLETQYF.